This passage covers 19 T cell receptor beta chains from one sample sequenced in a study of read filtering for tumor transcriptome and immune sequencing. Molecular barcoded adaptors covering alpha/delta and beta/gamma chains were used on roughly 400 ng RNA. TCRdb ran MiXCR on the reads and lists one entry per CDR3 protein. There are some 120,000 distinct CDR3 sequences in the sample; roughly 13% occur only once, and approximately 9.9% lies in the top ten. Sequenced sample: a population of CD138-negative cells sorted from bone marrow. The receptors come from a donor aged 40 or older with multiple myeloma.

This clonotype was recorded at least ten times. The rearrangement uses TRBV7-9 and TRBJ1-5, with 8 bases aligning to TRBD1. This CDR3 has 16 amino acids. Germline V CDR1 and CDR2: SEHNR, FQNEAQ (reference sequence). V was clipped by 5 bases and J by 2 bases; unmatched bases: 8. In nucleotides, the CDR3 is TGTGCCAGCAGCCCGGGGGTACAGGGGGGCAATCAGCCCCAGCATTTT. Translation gives CASSPGVQGGNQPQHF. Full variable domain (missing parts from reference TRBV7-9 and TRBJ1-5): DTGVSQNPRHKITKRGQNVTFRCDPISEHNRLYWYRQTLGQGPEFLTYFQNEAQLEKSRLLSDRFSAERPKGSFSTLEIQRTEQGDSAMYLCASSPGVQGGNQPQHFGDGTRLSIL.

This clonotype was found a few times. The CDR3 carries no conserved terminal phenylalanine or tryptophan, so it likely arises from a read error. The chain couples TRBV7-2 to TRBJ2-5; D is possibly TRBD2 (5 bases). V lost 8 bases and J 4 bases, leaving 23 bases between the germline ends. There are 16 residues in the CDR3. Germline V gene sequence: CDR1 SGHTA, CDR2 FQGNSA. CDR3 DNA sequence: TGTGCCAGCCACCAAAAGACCGGCGGGTGGTCAGAGACCCAGTACCTC. It is translated as CASHQKTGGWSETQYL.

This clonotype was counted many times. The rearrangement uses TRBV5-1 and TRBJ2-6; weak D call: TRBD1 (6 bases). Deletions cut 1 base from V and 0 bases from J, with 8 bases between. Per the germline V gene, CDR1 is SGHRS and CDR2 is YFSETQ. CDR3 size: 16 residues. The CDR3 reads CASSLTGNSGANVLTF. The CDR3 region has the DNA TGCGCCAGCAGCTTGACAGGGAACTCTGGGGCCAACGTCCTGACTTTC.

This clonotype was found a few times. The chain is built from TRBV6-9 and TRBJ2-4; possible D gene TRBD1, 6 bases. There are 14 residues in the CDR3. The germline gives CDR1 MNHGY, CDR2 SVAAGI. The ends were cut back, 5 bases at V and 2 bases at J, with 10 bases in the middle. The CDR3 region is CASSKQGPKNIQYF. The CDR3 DNA reads TGTGCCAGCAGTAAACAGGGTCCCAAAAACATTCAGTACTTC.

This clonotype has at least ten counts. The chain recombines TRBV4-1 with TRBJ2-1; tentatively, D is TRBD1 or TRBD2 (7 bases each). Germline lookup yields CDR1 MGHRA and CDR2 YSYEKL. V gave up 4 bases and J gave up 10 bases, with 14 bases separating them. CDR3 length equals 13 residues. The chain's CDR3 is CASSRRGGREQFF. The DNA for the CDR3 is TGCGCCAGCAGCCGCAGGGGGGGGCGAGAGCAGTTCTTC.

Notes on this clonotype: One junction end disagrees with the germline gene, perhaps due to a read error. The chain links TRBV10-3 to TRBJ2-5; D is perhaps TRBD1 or TRBD2 (6 bases each). CDR1 ENHRY and CDR2 SYGVKD come from the germline V gene. The CDR3 consists of 14 residues. CDR3 sequence (DNA): TGTGCCGTCAGTGATGGAGGGGGACAAGAGGCCCAGTACTTC. Residues: CAVSDGGGQEAQYF.

V gene TRBV6-5 combines with J gene TRBJ2-7; D remains unclear. From germline, CDR1 is MNHEY and CDR2 SVGAGI. CDR3 length equals 16 residues. The V gene lost 0 bases and the J gene lost 1 base, with 13 bases spanning the gap. CDR3 sequence (DNA): TGTGCCAGCAGTTACTCGAAAGTAGGCAAATCCTACGAGCAGTACTTC. Protein product: CASSYSKVGKSYEQYF.

This clonotype has ten or more counts. The chain is built from TRBV6-2 or TRBV6-3 and TRBJ2-1; 15 nucleotides match TRBD2. V lost 5 bases and J lost 9; bases outside the gene matches: 5. CDR3 length: 15 residues. Germline assignment: CDR1 MNHEY and CDR2 SVGEGT. Written as DNA, the CDR3 is TGTGCCAGCAGTGGACTAGCGGGAGGGTCAGGTGAGCAGTTCTTC. It yields the protein CASSGLAGGSGEQFF.

Turning to this clonotype: This may come from a read error, since a much larger clone is one base off. The conserved final phenylalanine or tryptophan is absent from the CDR3, which likely points to a read error. CDR3 sequence (DNA): TGTGCCAGCAGTGCCTACAGGGACAATCAGCCCCAGCATTCT. Protein: CASSAYRDNQPQHS. V and J are TRBV27 and TRBJ1-5, with D tentatively TRBD1 (6 bases). The V end lost 5 bases, the J end lost 3 bases, and 11 bases lay between the germline ends. Germline values: CDR1 MNHEY, CDR2 SMNVEV (reference sequence). The CDR3 has 14 residues.

This clonotype was counted ten times or more. The J gene is TRBJ1-4, the V gene TRBV3-1; D is ambiguous. Trimming cost V 1 base and J 8 bases, with 11 bases left between them. Germline-derived CDR1 and CDR2 are LGHDT and YNNKEL (reference sequence). The CDR3 consists of 14 residues. CDR3 loop: CASSQGGLGEKLFF. The DNA for the CDR3 is TGTGCCAGCAGCCAAGGAGGTTTAGGAGAAAAACTGTTTTTT.

Many counts were recorded for this clonotype. The chain carries TRBV9 and TRBJ2-1; TRBD2 aligns across 8 bases. CDR3 length: 16 residues. Germline assignment: CDR1 SGDLS and CDR2 YYNGEE. The V gene end was trimmed by 4 bases and the J gene end by 5 bases; junction bases not matched to a gene: 11. The CDR3: CASSSRTSKANNEQFF. The DNA for the CDR3 is TGTGCCAGCAGCTCTAGGACTAGCAAAGCGAACAATGAGCAGTTCTTC. Combining the CDR3 with reference TRBV9 and TRBJ2-1 gives the whole variable domain DSGVTQTPKHLITATGQRVTLRCSPRSGDLSVYWYQQSLDQGLQFLIQYYNGEERAKGNILERFSAQQFPDLHSELNLSSLELGDSALYFCASSSRTSKANNEQFFGPGTRLTVL.

V gene TRBV15 combines with J gene TRBJ2-1, with D hard to call. Per germline, CDR1 LNHNV and CDR2 YYDKDF (reference sequence). Trimming stripped 0 bases from V and 0 bases from J, with 12 bases between. The CDR3 contains 17 residues. As DNA, the CDR3 is TGTGCCACCAGCAGAGATCCTAGGGTTAGCTCCTACAATGAGCAGTTCTTC. Protein sequence: CATSRDPRVSSYNEQFF.

Worth noting for this clonotype: This could be a read error, since a much larger clone is one nucleotide away. The chain combines TRBV27 with TRBJ2-7; tentatively, D is TRBD1 (7 bases). Germline V lookup: CDR1 MNHEY, CDR2 SMNVEV (reference sequence). The CDR3 runs 17 residues. The chain's CDR3 is CAGSSRGGQGVSYEQYF. The CDR3 coding sequence is TGTGCCGGCAGTTCGAGAGGGGGGCAGGGGGTCTCCTACGAGCAGTACTTC.

In the case of this clonotype: This may stem from a read error, because a much larger clone lies one nucleotide away. The conserved final phenylalanine or tryptophan is absent from the CDR3, which likely points to a read error. This sequence joins TRBV6-6 and TRBJ1-5; D ambiguous. The CDR3 length is 15 residues. Trimming cost V 6 bases and J 6 bases, with 18 bases left between them. Germline loops: CDR1 MNHNY, CDR2 SVGAGI (reference sequence). Written as DNA, the CDR3 is TGTGCCAGCAGGGACGGATTCGGGGTGGGTCAGCCCCAGCATCTT. Amino acid sequence: CASRDGFGVGQPQHL.

This clonotype has at least ten counts. The chain has TRBV5-1 and TRBJ1-5; D not resolved. The length of the CDR3 is 15 residues. Trimming removed 0 bases from V and 4 bases from J, with 11 bases in between. Germline values: CDR1 SGHRS, CDR2 YFSETQ. CDR3 in DNA: TGCGCCAGCAGCTTGGATTCCGGGGAGAATCAGCCCCAGCATTTT. This gives the protein CASSLDSGENQPQHF.

This clonotype was seen many times. The chain is built from TRBV20-1 and TRBJ2-1; D is uncertain. CDR1 DFQATT and CDR2 SNEGSKA come from the germline V gene (reference sequence). V was shortened by 2 bases and J by 7 bases, with 12 bases between the two germline ends. The length of the CDR3 is 13 residues. In DNA form, the CDR3 reads TGCAGTGCTAGAAACCTGGTATTGAATGAGCAGTTCTTC. Protein product: CSARNLVLNEQFF.

This clonotype was seen ten or more times. In nucleotides, the CDR3 is TGTGCCAGCAGCTTGTGGGGAGTCGGCGAAAAACTGTTTTTT. The encoded protein is CASSLWGVGEKLFF. The rearrangement uses TRBV5-6 and TRBJ1-4; D is ambiguous. Germline values: CDR1 SGHDT, CDR2 YYEEEE. This CDR3 spans 14 amino acids. V was cut by 1 base and J by 8 bases, with 12 bases left in between.

The chain joins TRBV24-1 to TRBJ2-2, with TRBD1 as a possible D gene (6 bases). This CDR3 contains 17 residues. V was trimmed by 3 bases and J by 3 bases, leaving 16 bases between them. Germline assignment: CDR1 KGHDR and CDR2 SFDVKD. CDR3 region: CATSDLHRVGDTGELFF. The DNA of the CDR3 is TGTGCCACCAGTGATCTGCACAGGGTAGGGGACACCGGGGAGCTGTTTTTT.

This clonotype was seen ten or more times. The rearrangement joins TRBV5-1 to TRBJ2-6; 12 nucleotides align to TRBD1. The junction had 5 bases not matched to a gene; V was cut back by 0 bases and J by 4 bases. The CDR3 runs to 18 residues. CDR1 and CDR2 from the germline V gene are SGHRS and YFSETQ. CDR3 sequence (DNA): TGCGCCAGCAGCTTGGTTGGGACAGGGGGCGCAGGGGCCAACGTCCTGACTTTC. It yields the protein CASSLVGTGGAGANVLTF.